This T cell receptor (beta chain) was identified in a study of shared clonotypes between healthy human individuals. Study-wide findings and caveats: Compared with clonotypes that all four donors shared, non-shared clonotypes had lower generation probabilities. Read depth was anticipated to influence clonotype sharing among donors. The sharing of 4.5% to 5% of naive CD4 clonotypes was seen across a handful of donors.

The donors were adults (healthy and HIV-negative) with no recent acute infections or vaccinations. The CDR3 sequence is 19 residues long. Data came from immunoSEQ multiplex PCR; TCRdb stores just in-frame clones and leaves some out. The repertoire holds hundreds of thousands of clones, with around 74% as singletons. This clone was detected a few times. Antigen unknown. Sequenced input: memory CD4+ T cells sorted from blood. The sample's subset: CD45RA-negative fraction. The rearrangement uses TRBV1 and TRBJ2-2; the tabulated D call, TRBD2, remains unverified against the DNA. TRBV1 is termed a pseudogene. This TCR derives from a woman aged 25 to 45 in good health. This CDR3 is CTSSQDLGLAGGRAGELFF. Here the CDR3 DNA reads TGCACCAGCAGCCAAGATCTGGGACTAGCGGGAGGAAGAGCCGGGGAGCTGTTTTTT.